A single sample is the source of the 3 T cell receptor beta chains below, sequenced in a study of T cells after posttransplantation cyclophosphamide (dated by TCRdb to 2016 to 2018). The library was prepared using the immunoSEQ multiplex PCR assay. This is the immuneACCESS table as TCRdb keeps it, with only in-frame sequences that have V and J called. A part of the clones is gone; compared with another copy, unresolved V genes explain less than half, and the rest is unexplained. Counted in this sample were 15,000 to 25,000 clones; around 90% of them appeared once. Together, the top ten hold around 6.6% of the sample. The treatment or condition label of this sample denotes: high-dose cyclophosphamide on days +3 and +4 as single-agent GVHD prophylaxis. For conditioning, the PTCy patients got busulfan and fludarabine, then a related or unrelated marrow graft, followed by cyclophosphamide on days +3 and +4.

Here the sequenced sample was PBMCs, taken after allogeneic stem cell transplant with posttransplant cyclophosphamide. All receptors derive from a female patient aged 40-50 years who received an allogeneic stem cell transplant from a related donor, was CMV-positive, and had no GVHD. Some T cells may have been brought in with the graft after a transplant.

The table lists this clone with a count of one. The chain has TRBV5-1 and TRBJ1-2; weak D call: TRBD1 (5 bases). V was clipped by 0 bases and J by 8 bases, with 11 bases between them. The length of the CDR3 is 13 residues. Germline V gene lookup returns CDR1 SGHRS and CDR2 YFSETQ. CDR3: CASSLVGGRGYTF. The CDR3 DNA reads TGCGCCAGCAGCTTGGTCGGGGGTAGAGGCTACACCTTC.

This chain connects TRBV10-2 to TRBJ2-1; TRBD1 matches 11 bases. V trimming: 7 bases; J trimming: 0 bases; junction bases outside the gene matches: 14. The germline gives CDR1 WSHSY, CDR2 SAAADI. The CDR3 has 19 amino acids. The DNA for the CDR3 is TGCGCCAGCATTGTAGGGGGACAGGGGGGCATCAGCTCCTACAATGAGCAGTTCTTC. It encodes CASIVGGQGGISSYNEQFF.

The genes are TRBV6-6 and TRBJ1-2; D gene unclear. The CDR3 extends over 13 amino acids. V lost 0 bases, J lost 6 bases, and 8 bases lay in between. Germline CDR1 and CDR2: MNHNY and SVGAGI (reference sequence). The CDR3 DNA sequence: TGTGCCAGCAGTTACTCCGGGGTAAATGGCTACACCTTC. Encoded protein: CASSYSGVNGYTF.